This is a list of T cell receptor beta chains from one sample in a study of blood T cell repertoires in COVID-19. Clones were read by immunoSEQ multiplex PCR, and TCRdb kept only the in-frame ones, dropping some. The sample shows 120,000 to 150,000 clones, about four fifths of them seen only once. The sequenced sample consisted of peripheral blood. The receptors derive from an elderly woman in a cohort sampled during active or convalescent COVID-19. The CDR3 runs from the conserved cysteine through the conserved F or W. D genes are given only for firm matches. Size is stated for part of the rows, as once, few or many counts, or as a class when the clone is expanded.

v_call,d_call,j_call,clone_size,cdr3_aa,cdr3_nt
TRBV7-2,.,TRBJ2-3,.,CASNIRGPTDTQYF,TGTGCCAGCAACATACGGGGTCCAACAGATACGCAGTATTTT
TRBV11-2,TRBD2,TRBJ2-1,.,CASSLRTSGGENNEQFF,TGTGCCAGCAGCTTACGGACTAGCGGGGGGGAAAACAATGAGCAGTTCTTC
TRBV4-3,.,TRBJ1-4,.,CASSQETPLGVREKLFF,TGCGCCAGCAGCCAAGAGACTCCATTGGGTGTTCGGGAAAAACTGTTTTTT
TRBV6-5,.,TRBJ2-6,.,CASTPAGANVLTF,TGTGCCAGCACCCCAGCTGGGGCCAACGTCCTGACTTTC
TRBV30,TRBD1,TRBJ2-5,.,CAWSWDRPYQETQYF,TGTGCCTGGAGTTGGGACAGGCCTTACCAAGAGACCCAGTACTTC
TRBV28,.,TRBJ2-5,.,CASSLRWGGGTQYF,TGTGCCAGCAGTTTAAGGTGGGGGGGCGGGACCCAGTACTTC
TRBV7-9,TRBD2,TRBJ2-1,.,CASSPAGLAGGLDEQFF,TGTGCCAGCAGCCCCGCGGGACTAGCGGGGGGGCTCGATGAGCAGTTCTTC
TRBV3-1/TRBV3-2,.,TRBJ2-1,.,CASSHPVESSYNEQFF,TGTGCCAGCAGCCACCCAGTCGAAAGCTCCTACAATGAGCAGTTCTTC
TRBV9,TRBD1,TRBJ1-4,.,CASGLGQNPTNEKLFF,TGTGCCTCAGGATTGGGACAGAATCCAACTAATGAAAAACTGTTTTTT
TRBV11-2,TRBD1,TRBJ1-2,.,CASSLVTGGVHGYTF,TGTGCCAGCAGCTTAGTTACAGGGGGTGTTCATGGCTACACCTTC
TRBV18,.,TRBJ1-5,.,CASSLFTAGSDQPQHF,TGTGCCAGCTCACTCTTCACGGCGGGGTCCGATCAGCCCCAGCATTTT
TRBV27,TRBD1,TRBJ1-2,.,CASSFEGQGTIGYTF,TGTGCCAGCAGTTTTGAGGGACAGGGAACTATCGGCTACACCTTC
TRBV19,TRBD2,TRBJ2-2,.,CASTPLSGGTTGELFF,TGTGCCAGTACCCCCCTGAGCGGGGGGACCACCGGGGAGCTGTTTTTT
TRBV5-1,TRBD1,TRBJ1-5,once,CASSQGTDGQPQHF,TGCGCCAGCAGCCAAGGGACAGACGGGCAGCCCCAGCATTTT
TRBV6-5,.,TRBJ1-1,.,CASSYSRVVHTEAFF,TGTGCCAGCAGTTACTCGAGAGTAGTACACACTGAAGCTTTCTTT
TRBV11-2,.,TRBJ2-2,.,CASSSPLGAAGELFF,TGTGCCAGCAGCTCCCCCCTTGGCGCGGCCGGGGAGCTGTTTTTT
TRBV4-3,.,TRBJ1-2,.,CASSQDPGAPDYGYTF,TGCGCCAGCAGCCAAGATCCAGGGGCCCCAGACTATGGCTACACCTTC
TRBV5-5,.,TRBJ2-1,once,CASSLATDFWRFF,TGTGCCAGCAGCTTGGCCACTGACTTCTGGCGGTTCTTC
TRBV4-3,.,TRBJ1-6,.,CASSQDLRQGLHF,TGCGCCAGCAGCCAAGATTTGCGGCAGGGGCTCCACTTT
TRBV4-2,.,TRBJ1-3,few,CASSQILFSDSGNTIYF,TGTGCCAGCAGCCAAATATTATTTTCAGACTCTGGAAACACCATATATTTT
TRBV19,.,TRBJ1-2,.,CASSITPQMYRRYGYTF,TGTGCCAGTAGTATAACCCCCCAAATGTACAGGCGGTATGGCTACACCTTC
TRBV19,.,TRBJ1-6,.,CASSTVKGGSPLHF,TGTGCCAGTAGTACAGTGAAAGGAGGATCACCCCTCCACTTT
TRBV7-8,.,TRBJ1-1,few,CASSLIGGLLGTEAFF,TGTGCCAGCAGCTTAATCGGGGGGCTGTTAGGCACTGAAGCTTTCTTT